These 13 T cell receptor beta chains share one sample of origin, sequenced in a study of T cell clonality in common variable immunodeficiency. Method: immunoSEQ multiplex PCR; TCRdb's copy keeps in-frame clones and lacks some. Recorded here are 50,000 to 65,000 clones, none singletons. The sample consisted of peripheral blood mononuclear cells. These receptors were collected from a person aged 18 to 70 in good health.

This clone was picked up many times. The CDR3 end is not reached by the read, which stops 3 residues before it; the germline J gene fills it in. The chain couples TRBV20-1 to TRBJ2-7; 7 positions match TRBD1. Per the germline V gene, CDR1 is DFQATT and CDR2 is SNEGSKA (reference sequence). The CDR3 sequence is 15 residues long. With 4 bases clipped from V and 3 bases from J, the junction kept 12 bases outside the gene matches. The part of the CDR3 DNA that was read is TGCAGTGCTAATTCAGGGGCAGGGGGTAACTACGAG. It yields the protein CSANSGAGGNYE. From start to end, the CDR3 is CSANSGAGGNYEQYF.

This clone was seen many times. The read terminates 3 residues ahead of where the CDR3 ends, so the germline J gene completes it. The gene calls are TRBV5-1 and TRBJ2-3; no clear D gene. The CDR3 extends over 13 amino acids. V lost 4 bases and J lost 6, with 12 bases in between. CDR1 and CDR2 (germline): SGHRS, YFSETQ. The CDR3 is CASSPLGRDTQYF. The part of the CDR3 DNA that was read is TGCGCCAGCAGCCCCCTAGGCCGTGATACG.

This clone was picked up many times. Read coverage stops 3 residues before the CDR3 terminus; the germline J gene supplies the remainder. This chain uses TRBV5-1 with TRBJ2-3; no reliable D call. Trimming cost V 0 bases and J 5 bases, with 4 bases left between them. The CDR3 has 12 residues. The germline gives CDR1 SGHRS, CDR2 YFSETQ. Incomplete CDR3 DNA: TGCGCCAGCAGCTTGGCCGGAGATACG. Its protein is CASSLAGDT. The whole CDR3 protein reads CASSLAGDTQYF. The complete variable domain, with remaining parts taken from reference TRBV5-1 and TRBJ2-3, reads KAGVTQTPRYLIKTRGQQVTLSCSPISGHRSVSWYQQTPGQGLQFLFEYFSETQRNKGNFPGRFSGRQFSNSRSEMNVSTLELGDSALYLCASSLAGDTQYFGPGTRLTVL.

The sample holds many counts of this clone. The read ends 3 residues early relative to the CDR3; the germline J gene fills the gap. This chain joins TRBV7-9 and TRBJ1-2, with D unresolved. CDR1 and CDR2 (germline): SEHNR, FQNEAQ (reference sequence). V lost 5 bases to trimming and J lost 4 bases, with 2 bases between them. The length of the CDR3 is 10 residues. The sequenced part of the CDR3 DNA is TGTGCCAGCAGCCTCTATGGC. It translates to CASSLYG. The whole CDR3 sequence reads CASSLYGYTF.

This clone has ten or more counts. With the read ending 3 residues before the CDR3 end, the germline J gene is used to fill in that end. This chain joins TRBV7-8 and TRBJ2-7, with D perhaps matching TRBD1 (6 bases). Trimming removed 10 bases from V and 2 bases from J, with 15 bases in between. This CDR3 has 13 amino acids. Germline CDR1 reads SGHVS; CDR2 reads FQNEAQ. CDR3 loop: CATALGQTYEQYF. The sequenced CDR3 bases are TGTGCCACCGCCTTAGGACAGACCTACGAG.

Ten or more counts support this clone. The DNA ends 3 residues before the CDR3 does, and the rest of the CDR3 is filled in from the germline J gene. The rearrangement links TRBV18 to TRBJ2-3, with TRBD1 matching over 7 bases. Germline V CDR1 and CDR2: KGHSH, LQKENI. The CDR3 has 16 amino acids. The V segment lost 3 bases and the J segment 2 bases; nucleotides outside the gene matches: 8. The sequenced part of the CDR3 DNA is TGTGCCAGCTCACCTAGGGACAGAGCAGCCACAGATACG. It codes for CASSPRDRAATDT. The whole CDR3 region reads CASSPRDRAATDTQYF.

This clone was seen at least ten times. The chain's CDR3 is CASSNRGNEKLFF. The sequenced CDR3 bases are TGTGCCAGCAGTAACAGGGGGAATGAAAAA. The V and J genes are TRBV5-6 and TRBJ1-4, with 8 positions matching TRBD1. The CDR3 end falls 3 residues outside the read, so it is completed with the germline J gene. CDR1 and CDR2 from the germline V gene are SGHDT and YYEEEE. Losses at the gene ends were 5 bases for V and 5 bases for J; bases not matched to a gene: 2. This CDR3 spans 13 amino acids.

This clone was observed many times. The read halts 3 residues ahead of the CDR3 end, with the missing end drawn from the germline J gene. The V call is TRBV7-9, the J call TRBJ1-1, with 7 positions matching TRBD1. The germline V gene encodes CDR1 SEHNR and CDR2 FQNEAQ (reference sequence). Unmatched junction bases numbered 7, after V lost 5 bases and J lost 4 bases. CDR3 size: 14 residues. The CDR3 bases that were read are TGTGCCAGCAGCCCCCGACAGGGTTCCACTGAA. The encoded protein is CASSPRQGSTE. Given in full, the CDR3 is CASSPRQGSTEAFF.

This clone came up many times. The read is 3 residues too short to cover the CDR3 end, so that end is filled in from the germline J gene. This chain uses TRBV7-6 with TRBJ2-7; TRBD2 matches at 8 bases. Trimming at V came to 5 bases and at J to 0 bases, leaving 6 bases not matched to a gene. There are 15 residues in the CDR3. Germline V gene sequence: CDR1 SGHVS, CDR2 FNYEAQ. CDR3 protein: CASSQAGDLSYEQYF. The CDR3 DNA, read in part, is TGTGCCAGCAGCCAAGCGGGAGACCTCTCCTACGAG.

There are many counts of this clone. The read ends 3 residues shy of where the CDR3 ends; the end is completed using the germline J gene. The genes are TRBV9 and TRBJ1-2; the D gene is possibly TRBD1 (5 bases). CDR1 SGDLS and CDR2 YYNGEE come from the germline V gene. The CDR3 runs to 10 residues. The CDR3 DNA, read in part, is TGTGCCAGCACAGGGTCGGGC. This gives the protein CASTGSG. The whole CDR3 sequence reads CASTGSGYTF.

This clone was seen repeatedly, ten times or more. The read stops 3 residues short of the end of the CDR3; the missing end is completed from the germline J gene. J is TRBJ2-2 and V is TRBV14; 8 bases match TRBD1. The CDR3 runs to 17 residues. Germline assignment: CDR1 SGHDN and CDR2 FVKESK. V lost 1 base, J lost 5 bases, and 9 bases stayed unmatched. The CDR3 bases that were read are TGTGCCAGCAGCCAAGGAAGGCGGACAGGGAAAACCGGGGAG. Protein: CASSQGRRTGKTGE. The complete CDR3 protein is CASSQGRRTGKTGELFF.

This clone was seen at least ten times. The read falls 3 residues short of the CDR3 end, and the missing part is taken from the germline J gene. The V call is TRBV6-2 or TRBV6-3, the J call TRBJ2-7; D is tentatively TRBD1 or TRBD2 (6 bases each). There are 12 residues in the CDR3. Germline V CDR1 and CDR2: MNHEY, SVGEGT. Trimming removed 11 bases from V and 2 bases from J, with 13 bases in between. Incomplete CDR3 DNA: TGTGCCGCTGGAGGGGGACCCTACGAG. Translated: CAAGGGPYE. The CDR3 in its entirety is CAAGGGPYEQYF.

This clone was recorded many times. Read data end 3 residues before the CDR3 end; the end is taken from the germline J gene. The J gene is TRBJ2-1, the V gene TRBV7-2, with TRBD2 identical over 13 bases. CDR3 size: 15 residues. V shed 4 bases and J 7 bases; nucleotides not matched to a gene: 4. CDR1 is SGHTA, CDR2 FQGNSA, per germline. Incomplete CDR3 DNA: TGTGCCAGCAGCTCCGGGACTAGCGGGGTGAATGAG. This encodes CASSSGTSGVNE. The full CDR3 is CASSSGTSGVNEQFF.